These 32 T cell receptor beta chains were all obtained from the same sample, sequenced in a study of response to subunit inactivated influenza vaccine. TCRdb re-called the RT-PCR reads with MiXCR, one entry per CDR3 protein. The sample consists of 550,000 to 800,000 distinct CDR3 sequences, approximately 15% of them appearing once. The sequencing here drew on PBMCs from blood, taken 11 to 12 days after vaccination. Receptor source: a man aged 50 or older who received an inactivated influenza vaccine.

J is TRBJ2-1 and V is TRBV6-5; TRBD1 matches 7 bases. The V segment lost 2 bases and the J segment 5 bases; nucleotides outside the gene matches: 9. Germline V gene lookup returns CDR1 MNHEY and CDR2 SVGAGI. The CDR3 consists of 16 residues. The CDR3, as DNA: TGTGCCAGCAGTTACGAGCCGGGACAGCCTAACAATGAGCAGTTCTTC. Encoded protein: CASSYEPGQPNNEQFF.

The chain uses TRBV6-1 and TRBJ1-3, with D maybe TRBD1 (5 bases). The CDR3 totals 14 residues. V shed 6 bases and J shed 1 base, with 10 bases lying between them. From germline, CDR1 is MNHNS and CDR2 SASEGT. As DNA, the CDR3 is TGTGCCAGCAGATCGAGGGGATCTGGAAACACCATATATTTT. Its protein is CASRSRGSGNTIYF.

The genes are TRBV12-3 or TRBV12-4 and TRBJ2-5; tentative D call: TRBD1 (7 bases). V shed 7 bases and J shed 5 bases, with 20 bases lying between them. The CDR3 consists of 15 residues. Written as DNA, the CDR3 is TGTGCCAGCACCTGGCTCAGGGGGGACGGGGAGACCCAGTACTTC. Protein product: CASTWLRGDGETQYF.

The chain recombines TRBV6-1 with TRBJ1-2; 8 bases line up with TRBD1. V was pared by 5 bases and J by 8 bases, with 10 bases of the junction left unmatched. CDR1 MNHNS and CDR2 SASEGT come from the germline V gene. This CDR3 has 14 amino acids. This CDR3 is CASSTGQGAWGYTF. The CDR3 DNA follows: TGTGCCAGCAGTACGGGCCAGGGGGCCTGGGGCTACACCTTC.

The chain uses TRBV9 and TRBJ2-3, with 7 bases that match TRBD2. V lost 2 bases to trimming and J lost 2 bases; unmatched junction nucleotides: 5. The V gene's germline CDR1 is SGDLS and CDR2 YYNGEE. This CDR3 has 15 amino acids. Here the CDR3 DNA reads TGTGCCAGCAGCGTGACTAGCAGACACACAGATACGCAGTATTTT. This codes for CASSVTSRHTDTQYF.

The table lists this clonotype with a few counts. The chain links TRBV12-3 or TRBV12-4 to TRBJ2-1; 12 bases map to TRBD2. The CDR3 length is 15 residues. V shed 6 bases and J 9 bases; nucleotides not matched to a gene: 9. CDR3 coding DNA: TGTGCCAGCAGCCCGCTAGCGGGGGGGCGAATTGAGCAGTTCTTC. This codes for CASSPLAGGRIEQFF.

This clonotype came up a few times. The CDR3 is CASSPSYREDNEQFF. The CDR3 DNA reads as TGCGCCAGCAGCCCGTCCTACCGGGAAGACAATGAGCAGTTCTTC. J is TRBJ2-1 and V is TRBV5-1, with D possibly being TRBD2 (5 bases). Trimming removed 4 bases from V and 5 bases from J, with 16 bases in between. Per the germline V gene, CDR1 is SGHRS and CDR2 is YFSETQ. The CDR3 spans 15 residues.

This clonotype was detected many times. The CDR3 sequence is CASTTGTASYNEQFF. CDR3 coding DNA: TGTGCCAGCACTACCGGGACAGCCTCCTACAATGAGCAGTTCTTC. The V call is TRBV28, the J call TRBJ2-1, with 7 positions matching TRBD1. Trimming at V came to 7 bases and at J to 0 bases, leaving 6 bases not matched to a gene. CDR1 and CDR2 from the germline V gene are MDHEN and SYDVKM. This CDR3 spans 15 amino acids.

This clonotype was counted a few times. CDR3 DNA sequence: TGTGCCAGCAGATCCCTGGACAGCAATCAGCCCCAGCATTTT. Amino acid sequence: CASRSLDSNQPQHF. The V gene is TRBV12-3 or TRBV12-4, the J gene TRBJ1-5; D call uncertain. This CDR3 has 14 residues. The V and J ends lost 6 bases and 1 base respectively, with 10 bases between them.

The V and J genes are TRBV20-1 and TRBJ2-3; D is unclear. The V end was cut by 6 bases, the J end by 1 base, with 11 bases between. The CDR3 consists of 13 residues. Germline assignment: CDR1 DFQATT and CDR2 SNEGSKA (reference sequence). The CDR3 DNA reads as TGCAGTGCCACCGCCAAGGGCACAGATACGCAGTATTTT. Residues: CSATAKGTDTQYF.

In its sample, this clonotype was seen a few times. CDR3 coding DNA: TGTGCCAGCAGGAGGGACAGGGGAAGCACAGATACGCAGTATTTT. Its translation: CASRRDRGSTDTQYF. The rearrangement uses TRBV6-1 and TRBJ2-3, with 10 bases that match TRBD1. The J segment lost 0 bases and the V segment lost 6 bases, leaving 3 bases of the junction unmatched. The CDR3 loop spans 15 amino acids. Germline V lookup: CDR1 MNHNS, CDR2 SASEGT.

The chain carries TRBV29-1 and TRBJ2-1; no firm D call. The CDR3 has 13 residues. The V end lost 7 bases, the J end lost 0 bases, and 10 bases lay between the germline ends. Germline CDR1 SQVTM, CDR2 ANQGSEA. CDR3 DNA sequence: TGCAGCGGTTCTTTTAGCTCCTACAATGAGCAGTTCTTC. This codes for CSGSFSSYNEQFF.

This clonotype was counted between two and nine times. This rearrangement joins TRBV5-5 to TRBJ1-1; possibly TRBD1 for D (6 bases). The germline CDR1 and CDR2 sequences are SGHKS and YYEKEE (reference sequence). V dropped 4 bases and J dropped 4 bases, with 14 bases sitting between them. This CDR3 spans 14 amino acids. The CDR3 DNA reads as TGTGCCAGCAGCCACATGGACAGCTTCACTGAAGCTTTCTTT. Protein product: CASSHMDSFTEAFF.

To note about this clonotype: The junction differs from germline at one of its ends, possibly a read error. CDR3 in amino acids: CATSQDYPRVSTDTQYF. The DNA for the CDR3 is TGTGCCACCAGCCAAGATTACCCCCGGGTTAGCACAGATACGCAGTATTTT. The chain couples TRBV3-1 to TRBJ2-3; no clear D. Germline lookup yields CDR1 LGHDT and CDR2 YNNKEL (reference sequence). This CDR3 contains 17 residues.

V gene TRBV29-1 combines with J gene TRBJ2-3; D call uncertain. Per the germline V gene, CDR1 is SQVTM and CDR2 is ANQGSEA. V dropped 5 bases and J dropped 6 bases, with 9 bases sitting between them. The CDR3 is made up of 11 amino acids. The CDR3 DNA follows: TGCAGCGTTATAGACGCTGATACGCAGTATTTT. This encodes CSVIDADTQYF.

This clonotype was seen more than once but under ten times. The V call is TRBV6-1, the J call TRBJ2-1; no clear D. The V gene's germline CDR1 is MNHNS and CDR2 SASEGT. Trimming removed 3 bases from V and 0 bases from J, with 9 bases in between. The CDR3 loop spans 15 amino acids. The CDR3 DNA reads TGTGCCAGCAGTGATCAACTAAGCTCCTACAATGAGCAGTTCTTC. This encodes CASSDQLSSYNEQFF.

This clonotype was seen ten or more times. J is TRBJ2-5 and V is TRBV5-1, with 10 positions matching TRBD1. CDR1 SGHRS and CDR2 YFSETQ come from the germline V gene. J lost 5 bases, V lost 4 bases, and 8 bases had no gene match. The CDR3 consists of 15 residues. For the CDR3, the DNA is TGCGCCAGCAGCACGGGACAGGGGAGAGGGGAGACCCAGTACTTC. Amino acid sequence: CASSTGQGRGETQYF. The complete variable domain, with remaining parts taken from reference TRBV5-1 and TRBJ2-5, reads KAGVTQTPRYLIKTRGQQVTLSCSPISGHRSVSWYQQTPGQGLQFLFEYFSETQRNKGNFPGRFSGRQFSNSRSEMNVSTLELGDSALYLCASSTGQGRGETQYFGPGTRLLVL.

This clonotype was recorded at least ten times. The chain joins TRBV12-3 or TRBV12-4 to TRBJ1-2; D gene ambiguous. V was cut by 3 bases and J by 3 bases, with 11 bases left in between. The CDR3 consists of 14 residues. The CDR3: CASSFYGSDYGYTF. For the CDR3, the DNA is TGTGCCAGCAGTTTTTATGGCAGCGACTATGGCTACACCTTC.

This clonotype has only a few counts. The chain carries TRBV12-3 or TRBV12-4 and TRBJ1-1; D gene ambiguous. Deletions cut 5 bases from V and 1 base from J, with 14 bases between. This CDR3 region has 15 residues. CDR3 DNA: TGTGCCAGCAGTCCCTTGTCCGGTAGGAACACTGAAGCTTTCTTT. It is translated as CASSPLSGRNTEAFF.

This clonotype was detected a few times. J is TRBJ1-5 and V is TRBV3-1, with a possible D match to TRBD1 (5 bases). Trimming left V 0 bases short and J 3 bases short, with 6 bases between. The germline V gene has CDR1 LGHDT and CDR2 YNNKEL (reference sequence). The CDR3 spans 14 residues. The CDR3 nucleotides read TGTGCCAGCAGCCAAGAAGGGGACAATCAGCCCCAGCATTTT. Translated: CASSQEGDNQPQHF.

The chain recombines TRBV6-1 with TRBJ2-2; tentative D call: TRBD2 (6 bases). The CDR3 is 16 amino acids. Germline V gives CDR1 MNHNS, CDR2 SASEGT. The V gene lost 2 bases and the J gene lost 5 bases, with 15 bases spanning the gap. The CDR3 spells CASSEMGLSGTGELFF. For the CDR3, the DNA is TGTGCCAGCAGTGAAATGGGACTCTCAGGGACCGGGGAGCTGTTTTTT.

This chain joins TRBV4-3 and TRBJ2-7; D is perhaps TRBD2 (5 bases). The CDR3 loop spans 18 amino acids. V was pared by 1 base and J by 2 bases, with 21 bases between. From germline, CDR1 is LGHNA and CDR2 YSLEER. The CDR3 protein is CASSQVLGTASSTYEQYF. The CDR3 nucleotides are TGCGCCAGCAGCCAAGTTTTGGGTACGGCTAGCAGCACCTACGAGCAGTACTTC.

This clonotype was seen ten or more times. V is TRBV10-3 and J is TRBJ2-7; D possibly matches TRBD1 or TRBD2 (5 bases each). Between the trimmed V and J ends, which lost 11 bases and 1 base, there was a span of 12 bases. This CDR3 is built from 12 residues. Germline-derived CDR1 and CDR2 are ENHRY and SYGVKD. The chain's CDR3 is CAAGTVSYEQYF. The CDR3 nucleotides are TGTGCCGCCGGGACGGTGTCCTACGAGCAGTACTTC.

This clonotype was observed at least ten times. The chain uses TRBV2 and TRBJ1-1; weak D call: TRBD1 (6 bases). In germline, CDR1 is SNHLY, CDR2 FYNNEI. Trimming removed 4 bases from V and 1 base from J, with 7 bases in between. CDR3 length: 13 amino acids. The CDR3 loop is CASSAGQNTEAFF. The CDR3 coding sequence is TGTGCCAGCAGTGCGGGACAGAACACTGAAGCTTTCTTT.

This clonotype was counted only a few times. The chain employs TRBV20-1 and TRBJ2-5; the match to TRBD1 covers 8 bases. The CDR3 contains 13 residues. V lost 5 bases to trimming and J lost 2 bases; unmatched junction nucleotides: 4. Germline V lookup: CDR1 DFQATT, CDR2 SNEGSKA (reference sequence). The CDR3 nucleotides are TGCAGTGCTGGGGACAGGTCACAAGAGACCCAGTACTTC. This encodes CSAGDRSQETQYF.

This clonotype has a handful of counts. The V gene is TRBV28, the J gene TRBJ1-2, with D tentatively TRBD1 (6 bases). Germline values: CDR1 MDHEN, CDR2 SYDVKM. The CDR3 contains 16 residues. The V end was cut by 3 bases, the J end by 4 bases, with 18 bases between. The CDR3 region is CASSFPTQGDLYGYTF. CDR3 DNA: TGTGCCAGCAGTTTCCCCACACAGGGAGACCTCTATGGCTACACCTTC.

The sample holds one count of this clonotype. The V gene is TRBV6-1, the J gene TRBJ2-3; TRBD1 matches 8 bases. The CDR3 extends over 17 amino acids. With 0 bases clipped from V and 4 bases from J, the junction kept 9 bases outside the gene matches. Germline V lookup: CDR1 MNHNS, CDR2 SASEGT. CDR3 amino acids: CASSEAVGQGGADTQYF. The CDR3 DNA follows: TGTGCCAGCAGTGAAGCTGTAGGACAGGGCGGAGCAGATACGCAGTATTTT.

The chain links TRBV20-1 to TRBJ2-1; D is perhaps TRBD2 (5 bases). Trimming removed 6 bases at V and 5 bases at J, with 17 bases between. This CDR3 comprises 14 residues. CDR1 and CDR2 (germline): DFQATT, SNEGSKA (reference sequence). The CDR3 DNA reads as TGCAGTGCGAGCCGGGATAACCGCGACAATGAGCAGTTCTTC. Protein sequence: CSASRDNRDNEQFF.

This clonotype was seen a few times. This chain connects TRBV20-1 to TRBJ2-3; 7 bases are a match to TRBD1. The CDR3 runs 15 residues. J gave up 2 bases and V 6 bases, and 11 bases lay outside the gene matches. CDR1 DFQATT and CDR2 SNEGSKA come from the germline V gene (reference sequence). The CDR3 loop reads CSALLPGQSTDTQYF. Here the CDR3 DNA reads TGCAGTGCCCTACTCCCGGGACAGTCCACAGATACGCAGTATTTT.

This clonotype has just a few counts. The chain combines TRBV7-2 with TRBJ1-2; D ambiguous. The CDR3 is made up of 15 amino acids. Looked up from germline, CDR1 is SGHTA and CDR2 is FQGNSA. V dropped 3 bases and J dropped 4 bases, with 15 bases sitting between them. CDR3 bases: TGTGCCAGCAGCTTTCAAGCTGGCGGCGGCTATGGCTACACCTTC. Residues: CASSFQAGGGYGYTF.

The chain recombines TRBV28 with TRBJ2-2, with 7 nucleotides matching TRBD2. The CDR3 runs to 15 residues. Losses at the gene ends were 6 bases for V and 6 bases for J; bases not matched to a gene: 10. The germline V gene has CDR1 MDHEN and CDR2 SYDVKM. The CDR3 is CASRHDRAGAGELFF. The CDR3 DNA is TGTGCCAGCAGGCACGACCGGGCGGGGGCCGGGGAGCTGTTTTTT.

V usage is TRBV7-2 and J usage is TRBJ2-3; 7 positions match TRBD2. Germline values: CDR1 SGHTA, CDR2 FQGNSA. V shed 6 bases and J 1 base; nucleotides not matched to a gene: 13. The CDR3 sequence is 17 residues long. This chain's CDR3 is CASSLRPAGVGTDTQYF. The CDR3, as DNA: TGTGCCAGCAGTTTAAGGCCCGCGGGAGTCGGCACAGATACGCAGTATTTT.